This TCR beta chain was obtained from a study of cytomegalovirus exposure and HLA in healthy donors. Study-wide points: An observed cluster of highly shared sequence variants was recorded as a likely sequencing artifact. Later analysis identified a missense DCLRE1C variant that was linked to TCR beta V- and J-gene trimming.

V was cut by 5 bases and J by 4 bases, with 12 bases left in between. Germline CDR1 reads SGHRS; CDR2 reads YFSETQ. The CDR3 loop spans 13 amino acids. In regard to this clone: The target antigen is unknown.

Primers included in the PCR were 60 Vbeta and 13 Jbeta primers. Assay used: immunoSEQ multiplex PCR; TCRdb lists only in-frame clones, some missing. The data contain 200,000 or so clones, approximately 78% of them singletons. This receptor was obtained from a woman aged 50 to 60 in good health and CMV-seropositive. Sequencing used PBMCs. The chain carries TRBV5-1 and TRBJ1-2; no definite D call. The CDR3 protein is CASRTPQSYGYTF. CDR3 bases: TGCGCCAGCAGGACACCCCAGAGCTATGGCTACACCTTC.